This TCR beta chain was profiled in a study of T cell responses to AZD1222 COVID-19 vaccine. The V end was cut by 4 bases, the J end by 4 bases, with 10 bases between. Germline V lookup: CDR1 SGHTA, CDR2 FQGTGA. The CDR3 is 13 residues long. The protocol was immunoSEQ multiplex PCR, while the TCRdb copy is restricted to in-frame clones and leaves out a portion. The sample lists under 45,000 clones, approximately 80% occurring once. Notes on this clone: It is likely a read error: a sequence one base away is far more abundant. Other DNA sequences from this sample encode an identical CDR3 as well.

Sequencing was performed on peripheral blood, taken 28 days after the second AZD1222 dose. The V and J genes are TRBV7-3 and TRBJ1-1; possibly TRBD1 for D (6 bases). This clonotype was obtained from an adult who received the AZD1222 COVID-19 vaccine. CDR3 protein: CASSSQGGTEAFF. DNA of the CDR3: TGTGCCAGCAGCTCACAGGGAGGCACTGAAGCTTTCTTT.